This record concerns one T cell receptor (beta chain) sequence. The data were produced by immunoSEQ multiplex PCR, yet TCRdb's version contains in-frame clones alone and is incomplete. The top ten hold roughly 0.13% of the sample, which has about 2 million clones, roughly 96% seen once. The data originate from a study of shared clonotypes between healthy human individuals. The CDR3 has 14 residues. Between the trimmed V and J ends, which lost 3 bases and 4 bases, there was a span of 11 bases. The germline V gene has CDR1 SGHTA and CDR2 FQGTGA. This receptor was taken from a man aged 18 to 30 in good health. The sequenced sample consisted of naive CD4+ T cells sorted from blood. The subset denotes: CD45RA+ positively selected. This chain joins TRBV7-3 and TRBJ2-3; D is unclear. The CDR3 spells CASSFGRVPDTQYF. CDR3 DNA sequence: TGTGCCAGCAGCTTCGGCAGAGTACCAGATACGCAGTATTTT.